The clone carrying this TCR beta chain was detected many times. The record originates from a study of human T cells and chemical hapten exposure. This CDR3 is built from 15 residues. Germline V gene sequence: CDR1 SGHVS, CDR2 FQNEAQ. Trimming cost V 2 bases and J 5 bases, with 12 bases left between them. TCRdb used MiXCR to reprocess the RACE reads, holding one entry per CDR3 protein. The sample has about 42,000 distinct CDR3 sequences, 9.5% to 15% seen once. Noted time point: pre-sensitization, week 0. Treatment here: therapeutic diphenylcyclopropenone sensitization with weekly scalp DPC. Sequences were derived from whole blood, sampled in connection with sensitization to the hapten diphenylcyclopropenone (DPC). This receptor was identified in a woman aged 30 to 39 with alopecia areata. Some clones in this sample may be carry-over from other donors' samples. The chain links TRBV7-8 to TRBJ2-2, with D tentatively TRBD2 (5 bases). DNA for the CDR3: TGTGCCAGCAGCTTAACCCTTAGCGAGACCGGGGAGCTGTTTTTT. Its translation is CASSLTLSETGELFF.